A selection of T cell receptor beta chains follows, all from one sample in a study of T cell changes during pregnancy in multiple sclerosis. Data came from immunoSEQ multiplex PCR; TCRdb stores just in-frame clones and leaves some out. The sample includes roughly 70,000 clones, less than 95% of them seen just once. This specimen was peripheral blood, taken in the third trimester of pregnancy. These receptors were taken from a female donor with multiple sclerosis, enrolled in a pregnancy study. Each CDR3 is given with its conserved first and last residue. The D gene is left open where the match is weak. For some rows the clone size is stated as once, few or many, or as a class when expanded; others skip it.

NA	NA	TRBJ2-4	TRBV28	CASQTDSLKGIQYF	TGTGCCAGTCAAACCGACAGTCTCAAAGGCATTCAGTACTTC
TRBD1	NA	TRBJ2-3	TRBV7-6	CASSLLDRHPPDTQYF	TGTGCCAGCAGCTTACTGGACAGGCATCCTCCAGATACGCAGTATTTT
TRBD1	NA	TRBJ1-2	TRBV6-5	CASVDRGYGYTF	TGTGCCAGCGTCGACAGGGGATATGGCTACACCTTC
TRBD2	NA	TRBJ2-1	TRBV10-1	CASSDLAGRSNEQFF	TGCGCCAGCAGTGACCTAGCGGGACGAAGCAATGAGCAGTTCTTC
NA	NA	TRBJ2-1	TRBV27	CASSPTSGESYNEQFF	TGTGCCAGCAGTCCCACATCCGGGGAGTCCTACAATGAGCAGTTCTTC
NA	NA	TRBJ2-1	TRBV7-9	CASSLGAHNEQFF	TGTGCCAGCAGCTTAGGGGCCCACAATGAGCAGTTCTTC
TRBD1	NA	TRBJ1-5	TRBV6-6	CASSPREGGQPQHF	TGTGCCAGCAGTCCCCGCGAAGGGGGCCAGCCCCAGCATTTT
NA	NA	TRBJ1-4	TRBV5-1	CASSFYGGGDEKLFF	TGCGCCAGCAGCTTCTACGGAGGAGGTGATGAAAAACTGTTTTTT
NA	NA	TRBJ2-5	TRBV7-2	CASSALRLPQETQYF	TGTGCCAGCAGCGCTCTCCGACTACCCCAAGAGACCCAGTACTTC
TRBD1	NA	TRBJ2-7	TRBV5-6	CASSLPWTGNYEQYF	TGTGCCAGCAGCTTGCCCTGGACAGGGAACTACGAGCAGTACTTC
NA	NA	TRBJ2-7	TRBV7-2	CASSLAGREQYF	TGTGCCAGCAGCTTAGCTGGGAGGGAGCAGTACTTC
NA	NA	TRBJ1-1	TRBV2	CASSELQAPTEAFF	TGTGCCAGCAGTGAATTGCAGGCGCCGACTGAAGCTTTCTTT
TRBD1	NA	TRBJ1-1	TRBV2	CASLDRGNTEAFF	TGTGCCAGCCTGGACAGGGGAAACACTGAAGCTTTCTTT
NA	NA	TRBJ1-6	TRBV19	CASSREWSSPLHF	TGTGCCAGTAGCAGGGAATGGAGTTCACCCCTCCACTTT
NA	NA	TRBJ2-7	TRBV7-9	CASSWAGTYEQYF	TGTGCCAGCAGTTGGGCAGGGACTTACGAGCAGTACTTC
TRBD2	NA	TRBJ2-2	TRBV7-9	CASSQRGGLQGTGELFF	TGTGCCAGCAGCCAACGGGGAGGGCTGCAAGGCACCGGGGAGCTGTTTTTT
NA	NA	TRBJ2-3	TRBV30	CAWSRRAKDTQYF	TGTGCCTGGAGCAGGAGGGCTAAAGATACGCAGTATTTT
TRBD1	NA	TRBJ2-2	TRBV4-3	CASSQGTGQNTGELFF	TGCGCCAGCAGCCAAGGGACAGGGCAGAACACCGGGGAGCTGTTTTTT
TRBD1	NA	TRBJ1-2	TRBV6-6	CASSYTDRDYGYTF	TGTGCCAGCAGTTATACTGACAGGGACTATGGCTACACCTTC
TRBD1	NA	TRBJ1-2	TRBV6-6	CASSFVQGEHGYTF	TGTGCCAGCAGTTTCGTACAGGGGGAGCATGGCTACACCTTC
NA	NA	TRBJ1-2	TRBV6-5	CASSGGGRKTKGYTF	TGTGCCAGCAGTGGGGGGGGGCGAAAGACCAAGGGCTACACCTTC
TRBD2	NA	TRBJ2-5	TRBV30	CAWSVVRGSETQYF	TGTGCCTGGAGTGTAGTTCGCGGGAGTGAGACCCAGTACTTC
NA	NA	TRBJ2-5	TRBV7-9	CASSLGTVQETQYF	TGTGCCAGCAGCTTAGGGACTGTCCAAGAGACCCAGTACTTC
NA	NA	TRBJ1-1	TRBV27	CASRYRVNTEAFF	TGTGCCAGCAGATACAGGGTGAACACTGAAGCTTTCTTT
TRBD1	NA	TRBJ1-3	TRBV6-5	CASSWGQKNTIYF	TGTGCCAGCAGTTGGGGACAGAAAAACACCATATATTTT
TRBD1	few	TRBJ1-2	TRBV2	CASEREAGGNYGYTF	TGTGCCAGCGAGAGGGAGGCAGGGGGGAACTATGGCTACACCTTC
TRBD1	NA	TRBJ2-7	TRBV28	CASSLITGDLYEQYF	TGTGCCAGCAGTTTAATTACAGGGGATTTATACGAGCAGTACTTC
TRBD1	NA	TRBJ1-1	TRBV5-8	CASSVGQVGYTEAFF	TGTGCCAGCAGCGTAGGACAGGTTGGGTACACTGAAGCTTTCTTT
NA	few	TRBJ1-1	TRBV9	CASSAYSRNTEAFF	TGTGCCAGCAGCGCCTACTCGAGGAACACTGAAGCTTTCTTT
TRBD1	NA	TRBJ2-5	TRBV30	CAWNVQGDETQYF	TGTGCCTGGAACGTACAGGGGGACGAGACCCAGTACTTC
TRBD1	NA	TRBJ2-7	TRBV28	CASTPTGTGTYEQYF	TGTGCCAGCACCCCTACCGGGACAGGGACCTACGAGCAGTACTTC
NA	NA	TRBJ1-6	TRBV4-2	CASSPQTQTNSPLHF	TGTGCCAGCAGCCCTCAGACCCAGACAAATTCACCCCTCCACTTT
NA	NA	TRBJ2-1	TRBV4-3	CASSQDLQAKLFF	TGCGCCAGCAGCCAAGATCTCCAGGCCAAGTTGTTCTTC
NA	NA	TRBJ2-1	TRBV7-8	CASSLARLAFAYNEQFF	TGTGCCAGCAGCTTAGCGCGTCTAGCCTTTGCCTACAATGAGCAGTTCTTC
NA	NA	TRBJ2-3	TRBV30	CAWQGRGDTQYF	TGTGCCTGGCAGGGGCGAGGAGATACGCAGTATTTT
TRBD2	NA	TRBJ2-3	TRBV18	CASSPPGGFADTQYF	TGTGCCAGCTCACCCCCGGGGGGTTTTGCAGATACGCAGTATTTT
NA	NA	TRBJ2-3	TRBV5-1	CASSFDPTGDTQYF	TGCGCCAGCAGCTTCGATCCTACAGGAGATACGCAGTATTTT
NA	NA	TRBJ1-1	TRBV18	CASSSLSARQLMNTEAFF	TGTGCCAGCTCCTCGCTATCTGCGAGACAGCTCATGAACACTGAAGCTTTCTTT
TRBD1	NA	TRBJ2-1	TRBV10-3	CAIRDAQGNEQFF	TGTGCCATCAGGGACGCACAGGGGAATGAGCAGTTCTTC
TRBD1	NA	TRBJ2-2	TRBV12-5	CASGLVAGTVTGELFF	TGTGCTAGTGGTTTGGTGGCCGGGACAGTCACCGGGGAGCTGTTTTTT
TRBD2	NA	TRBJ2-1	TRBV5-1	CASSLMGEGRGFF	TGCGCCAGCAGCTTGATGGGGGAGGGCCGAGGGTTCTTC
NA	NA	TRBJ2-7	TRBV18	CASSPNVTATYEQYF	TGTGCCAGCTCACCCAATGTGACAGCAACCTACGAGCAGTACTTC